Listed here are 9 T cell receptor beta chains from one sample, sequenced in a study of blood T cell repertoires in COVID-19. Method: immunoSEQ multiplex PCR; TCRdb's copy keeps in-frame clones and lacks some. The table records about 280,000 clones, over 85% of them present only once. Sequenced material: peripheral blood. Every receptor here comes from a woman between 25 and 40 years old with COVID-19, enrolled during active disease.

The genes are TRBV5-1 and TRBJ1-2; D perhaps matches TRBD1 (5 bases). This CDR3 spans 13 amino acids. CDR1 is SGHRS and CDR2 is YFSETQ in the germline V gene. Deletions cut 0 bases from V and 8 bases from J, with 11 bases between. The CDR3 DNA sequence: TGCGCCAGCAGCTTGGGGGGCGCGAACGGCTACACCTTC. It yields the protein CASSLGGANGYTF.

The chain joins TRBV5-4 to TRBJ2-5; 12 nucleotides align to TRBD2. CDR1 is SGHNT and CDR2 is YYREEE in the germline V gene (reference sequence). Unmatched junction bases numbered 3, after V lost 1 base and J lost 5 bases. The length of the CDR3 is 15 residues. The CDR3 DNA reads as TGTGCCAGCAGCTTGAGGACTAGCGGGGCCGAGACCCAGTACTTC. As protein: CASSLRTSGAETQYF. The entire variable domain, with the rest obtained from reference TRBV5-4 and TRBJ2-5, is as follows: ETGVTQSPTHLIKTRGQQVTLRCSSQSGHNTVSWYQQALGQGPQFIFQYYREEENGRGNFPPRFSGLQFPNYSSELNVNALELDDSALYLCASSLRTSGAETQYFGPGTRLLVL.

The chain couples TRBV6-5 to TRBJ2-3; possible D gene TRBD2, 5 bases. Trimming took 7 bases from V and 4 from J, leaving 18 bases between them. The germline V gene encodes CDR1 MNHEY and CDR2 SVGAGI. CDR3 length equals 15 residues. In nucleotides, the CDR3 is TGTGCCAGCAAGCTAGCCCCGTATCTTCCAGATACGCAGTATTTT. This gives the protein CASKLAPYLPDTQYF.

V usage is TRBV11-2 and J usage is TRBJ1-1; no clear D. The CDR3 sequence is 11 residues long. V lost 4 bases and J 8 bases, leaving 8 bases between the germline ends. Germline lookup yields CDR1 SGHAT and CDR2 FQNNGV. The CDR3 DNA is TGTGCCAGCAGCTACCGTCAGGAAGCTTTCTTT. It yields the protein CASSYRQEAFF.

The DNA of the CDR3 is TGCGCCAGCAGCTTGGGCATGACTAGCGGGGCGACCTCGTACCAAGAGACCCAGTACTTC. Encoded protein: CASSLGMTSGATSYQETQYF. The rearrangement joins TRBV5-1 to TRBJ2-5; TRBD2 aligns across 11 bases. Trimming cost V 0 bases and J 0 bases; bases outside gene matches: 13. The CDR3 consists of 20 residues. Germline lookup yields CDR1 SGHRS and CDR2 YFSETQ.

V and J are TRBV10-3 and TRBJ2-1; maybe TRBD2 (5 bases). V dropped 10 bases and J dropped 0 bases, with 13 bases sitting between them. Germline CDR1 ENHRY, CDR2 SYGVKD. The CDR3 runs to 14 residues. CDR3 DNA: TGTGCCACCCGGACGGGAAGCTCCTACAATGAGCAGTTCTTC. Amino acids: CATRTGSSYNEQFF.

The CDR3 sequence is CASSLQGRETQYF. CDR3 DNA sequence: TGTGCCAGCAGCTTGCAGGGGCGAGAGACCCAGTACTTC. The chain carries TRBV7-2 and TRBJ2-5, with D maybe TRBD1 (6 bases). Germline CDR1 and CDR2: SGHTA and FQGNSA. The V end lost 3 bases, the J end lost 4 bases, and 9 bases lay between the germline ends. This CDR3 region has 13 residues.

V gene TRBV25-1 combines with J gene TRBJ1-5, with D tentatively TRBD1 (6 bases). This CDR3 contains 15 residues. Germline loops: CDR1 MGHDK, CDR2 SYGVNS. V was clipped by 4 bases and J by 2 bases, with 12 bases between them. CDR3 nucleotide sequence: TGTGCCAGCAGTGTAAAGGGGGTCTGCAATCAGCCCCAGCATTTT. This encodes CASSVKGVCNQPQHF.

This chain joins TRBV5-1 and TRBJ1-3; no reliable D call. Germline lookup yields CDR1 SGHRS and CDR2 YFSETQ. CDR3 length: 15 amino acids. With 0 bases removed from V and 0 bases from J, the gap between germline ends came to 7 bases. DNA of the CDR3: TGCGCCAGCAGCTTGGATGGCATCTCTGGAAACACCATATATTTT. It encodes CASSLDGISGNTIYF.